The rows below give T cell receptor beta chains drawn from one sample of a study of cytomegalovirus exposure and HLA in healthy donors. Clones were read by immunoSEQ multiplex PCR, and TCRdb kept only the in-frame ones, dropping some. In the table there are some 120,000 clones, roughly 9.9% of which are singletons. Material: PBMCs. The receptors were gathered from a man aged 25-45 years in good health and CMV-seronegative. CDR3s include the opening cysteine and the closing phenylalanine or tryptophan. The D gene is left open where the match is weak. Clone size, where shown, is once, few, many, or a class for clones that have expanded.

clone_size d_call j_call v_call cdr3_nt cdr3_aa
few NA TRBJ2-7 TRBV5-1 TGCGCCAGCAGCTTGGCGACAGTACTCGATTCCTACGAGCAGTACTTC CASSLATVLDSYEQYF
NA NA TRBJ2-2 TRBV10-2 TGCGCCAGCAGTCCCCTTAGCGGGAACACCGGGGAGCTGTTTTTT CASSPLSGNTGELFF
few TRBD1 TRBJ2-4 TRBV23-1 TGCGCCAGCAGAGACAGGGGATTAGCCAAAAACATTCAGTACTTC CASRDRGLAKNIQYF
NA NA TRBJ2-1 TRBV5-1 TGCGCCAGCAGCGCTGGAACTAGGGTATCTGAGCAGTTCTTC CASSAGTRVSEQFF
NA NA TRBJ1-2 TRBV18 TGTGCCAGCTCAGAGGGGGCTAACTATGGCTACACCTTC CASSEGANYGYTF
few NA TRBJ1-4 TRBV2 TGTGCCAGCAGTGTAGGGGGGGTTGCGACTAATGAAAAACTGTTTTTT CASSVGGVATNEKLFF
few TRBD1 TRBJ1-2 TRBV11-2 TGTGCCAGCAGCTCCGACAGGGTTGCGGGGACCTTC CASSSDRVAGTF
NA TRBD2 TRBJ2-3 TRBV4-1 TGCGCCAGCAGCCAAGTGGTGGGAGGGCCAGGGGATACGCAGTATTTT CASSQVVGGPGDTQYF
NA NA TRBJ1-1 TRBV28 TGTGCCAGCAGGGAACCGGTCAGGGCGAACACTGAAGCTTTCTTT CASREPVRANTEAFF
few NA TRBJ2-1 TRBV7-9 TGTGCCAGCAGCCCTCGACAGGGAGGCTACAATGAGCAGTTCTTC CASSPRQGGYNEQFF
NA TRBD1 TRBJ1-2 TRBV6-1 TGTGCCAGCAGTGTTCAGGGGGCACTCCCTAACTATGGCTACACCTTC CASSVQGALPNYGYTF
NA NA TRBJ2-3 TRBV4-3 TGCGCCAGCAGCCAAGATAGCAGGGCAGATACGCAGTATTTT CASSQDSRADTQYF
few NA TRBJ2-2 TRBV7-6 TGTGCCAGCAGCTTAGCCACATCAGGGAAGGGTCGAACCGGGGAGCTGTTTTTT CASSLATSGKGRTGELFF
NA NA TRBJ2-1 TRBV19 TGTGCCAGTAGTTCGGACAGAGCCTACAATGAGCAGTTCTTC CASSSDRAYNEQFF
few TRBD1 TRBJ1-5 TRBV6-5 TGTGCCAGCAGGAGACAGGGGGATCAGCCCCAGCATTTT CASRRQGDQPQHF
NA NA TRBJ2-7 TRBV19 TGTGCCAGTAGTATGGGGACGGGACACCTCTACGAGCAGTACTTC CASSMGTGHLYEQYF
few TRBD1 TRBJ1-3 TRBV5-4 TGTGCCAGCAGCTCGGACAGGGGGCAAAGAAACACCATATATTTT CASSSDRGQRNTIYF
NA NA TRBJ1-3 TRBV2 TGTGCCAGCAGATCACACTCTGGAAACACCATATATTTT CASRSHSGNTIYF
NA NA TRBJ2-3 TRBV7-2 TGTGCCAGCAGCTTACGGACAGTCACAGATACGCAGTATTTT CASSLRTVTDTQYF
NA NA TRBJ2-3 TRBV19 TGTGCCAGTAGTGCAATCGAGAAGTCAGATACGCAGTATTTT CASSAIEKSDTQYF
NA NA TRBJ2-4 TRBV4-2 TGTGCCAGCAGCCAAGGAACAAAGTCAGGGGCGCAGTACTTC CASSQGTKSGAQYF
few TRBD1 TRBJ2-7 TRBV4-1 TGCGCCAGCAGCCAAGAAGGACAGGGGGCCTACGAGCAGTACTTC CASSQEGQGAYEQYF
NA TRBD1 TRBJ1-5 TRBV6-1 TGTGCCAGCAGTGACGATACAGGGGGAAGGGGCAATCAGCCCCAGCATTTT CASSDDTGGRGNQPQHF
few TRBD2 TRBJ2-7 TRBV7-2 TGTGCCAGCAGCCCCCCCGGGACTAGCGGGAAATACGAGCAGTACTTC CASSPPGTSGKYEQYF
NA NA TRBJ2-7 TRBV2 TGTGCCAGCAGGGAGGACAGCTACGAGCAGTACTTC CASREDSYEQYF
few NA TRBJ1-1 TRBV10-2 TGCGCCAGCAGTGTAGACACGGTGAACACTGAAGCTTTCTTT CASSVDTVNTEAFF
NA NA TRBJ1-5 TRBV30 TGTGCCTGGAGTTCCCAGGGAAGAAGCAATCAGCCCCAGCATTTT CAWSSQGRSNQPQHF
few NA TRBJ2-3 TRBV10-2 TGCGCCAGCCGCCCCGCGCCAGGGGCCGATACGCAGTATTTT CASRPAPGADTQYF